This T cell receptor (beta chain) was identified in a study of blood T cells in healthy people across ages. No fewer than 5 micrograms of total RNA were isolated from every sample. A second roughly 6 to 12 cycle PCR used barcoded and J-beta primers. Carrying 12 random nucleotides, a template-switch adaptor labeled each individual cDNA molecule. TCRdb re-called the 5' RACE reads through MiXCR, storing one row per CDR3 protein. The profile covers roughly 800,000 distinct CDR3 sequences, with more than 20% appearing a single time and under 4% taken by the ten largest. The CDR3 has 14 amino acids. CDR1 is SNHLY and CDR2 is FYNNEI in the germline V gene. V was pared by 2 bases and J by 2 bases, with 10 bases between. The same specimen was also included in a second study, on T cells of mothers and their children.

J is TRBJ2-7 and V is TRBV2; unclear D gene. The source of this sequence is a boy between 5 and 17 years old in good health. Sequenced material: blood. The CDR3 sequence is CASSEFPAPYEQYF. The CDR3 DNA follows: TGTGCCAGCAGTGAATTTCCAGCCCCCTACGAGCAGTACTTC.